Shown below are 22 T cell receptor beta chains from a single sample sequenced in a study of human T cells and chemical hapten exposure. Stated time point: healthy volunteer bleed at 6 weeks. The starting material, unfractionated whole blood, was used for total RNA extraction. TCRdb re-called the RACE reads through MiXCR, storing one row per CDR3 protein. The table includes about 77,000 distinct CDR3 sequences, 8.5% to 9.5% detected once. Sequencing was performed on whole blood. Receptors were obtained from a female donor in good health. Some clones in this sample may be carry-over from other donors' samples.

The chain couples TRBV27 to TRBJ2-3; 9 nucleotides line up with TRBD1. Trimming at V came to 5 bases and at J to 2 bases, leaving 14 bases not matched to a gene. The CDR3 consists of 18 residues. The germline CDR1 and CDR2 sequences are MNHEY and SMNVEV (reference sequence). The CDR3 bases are TGTGCCAGCAGTGAACAAGCTGGACAGGGGCCCTTCACAGATACGCAGTATTTT. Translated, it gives CASSEQAGQGPFTDTQYF.

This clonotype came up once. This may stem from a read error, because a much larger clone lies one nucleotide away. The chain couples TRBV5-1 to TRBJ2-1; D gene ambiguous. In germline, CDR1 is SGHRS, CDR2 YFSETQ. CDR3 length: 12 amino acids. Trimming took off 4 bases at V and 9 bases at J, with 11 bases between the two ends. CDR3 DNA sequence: TGCGCCAGCAGCCCTCGAGGCACTGAGCAGTTCTTC. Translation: CASSPRGTEQFF.

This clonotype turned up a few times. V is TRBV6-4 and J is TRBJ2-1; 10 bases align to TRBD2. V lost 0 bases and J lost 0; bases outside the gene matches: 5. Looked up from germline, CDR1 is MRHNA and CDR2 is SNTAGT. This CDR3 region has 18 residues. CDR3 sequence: CASSDSTPSGGSYNEQFF. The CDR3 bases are TGTGCCAGCAGTGACTCGACCCCTAGCGGGGGCTCCTACAATGAGCAGTTCTTC.

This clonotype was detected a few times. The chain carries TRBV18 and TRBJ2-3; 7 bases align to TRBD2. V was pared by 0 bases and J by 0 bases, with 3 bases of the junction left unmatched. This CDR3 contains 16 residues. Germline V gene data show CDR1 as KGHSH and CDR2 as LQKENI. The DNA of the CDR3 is TGTGCCAGCTCACCACCTAGCGGGTATAGCACAGATACGCAGTATTTT. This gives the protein CASSPPSGYSTDTQYF.

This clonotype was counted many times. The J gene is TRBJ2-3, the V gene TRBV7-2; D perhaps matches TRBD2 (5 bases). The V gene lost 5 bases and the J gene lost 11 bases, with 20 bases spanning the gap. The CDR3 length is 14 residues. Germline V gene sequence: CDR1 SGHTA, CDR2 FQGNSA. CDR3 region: CASSIGLESEMQYF. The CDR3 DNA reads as TGTGCCAGCAGCATCGGACTGGAGAGTGAGATGCAGTATTTT.

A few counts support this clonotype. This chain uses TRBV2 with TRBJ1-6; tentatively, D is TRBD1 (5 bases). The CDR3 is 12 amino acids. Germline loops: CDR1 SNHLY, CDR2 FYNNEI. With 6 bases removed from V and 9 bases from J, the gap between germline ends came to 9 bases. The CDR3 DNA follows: TGTGCCAGCAGAGCAGGGAGTTCACCCCTCCACTTT. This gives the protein CASRAGSSPLHF.

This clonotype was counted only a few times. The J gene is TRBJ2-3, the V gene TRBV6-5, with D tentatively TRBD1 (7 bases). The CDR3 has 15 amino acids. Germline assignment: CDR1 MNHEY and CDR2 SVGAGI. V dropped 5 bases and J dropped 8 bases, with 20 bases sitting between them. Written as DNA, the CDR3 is TGTGCCAGCAGTCCCCCTAGGGGGCGGGGAGGTACGCAGTATTTT. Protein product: CASSPPRGRGGTQYF.

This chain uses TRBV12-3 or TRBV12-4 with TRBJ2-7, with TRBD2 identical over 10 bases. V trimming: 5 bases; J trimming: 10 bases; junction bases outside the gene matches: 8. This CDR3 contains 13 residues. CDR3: CASSQASGGDQYF. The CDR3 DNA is TGTGCCAGCAGTCAGGCTAGCGGGGGAGATCAGTACTTC.

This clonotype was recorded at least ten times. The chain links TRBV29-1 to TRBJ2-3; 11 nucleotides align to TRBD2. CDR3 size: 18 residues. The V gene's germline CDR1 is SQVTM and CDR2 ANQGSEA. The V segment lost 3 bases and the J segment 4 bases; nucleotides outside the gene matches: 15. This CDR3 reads CSVDRIVEGLAVADTQYF. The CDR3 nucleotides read TGCAGCGTTGATAGGATCGTGGAGGGACTAGCGGTGGCAGATACGCAGTATTTT.

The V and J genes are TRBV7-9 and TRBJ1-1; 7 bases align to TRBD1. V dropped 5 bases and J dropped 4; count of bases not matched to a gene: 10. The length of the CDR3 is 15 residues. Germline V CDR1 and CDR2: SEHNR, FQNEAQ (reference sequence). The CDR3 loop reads CASSMNRGCGTEAFF. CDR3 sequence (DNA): TGTGCCAGCAGCATGAACAGGGGATGTGGCACTGAAGCTTTCTTT.

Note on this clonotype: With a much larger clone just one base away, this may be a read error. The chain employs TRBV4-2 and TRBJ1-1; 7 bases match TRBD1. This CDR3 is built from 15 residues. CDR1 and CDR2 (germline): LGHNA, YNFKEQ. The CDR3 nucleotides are TGTGTCAGCAGCCCTGGGGACAGCATGAACACTGAAGCTTTCTTT. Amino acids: CVSSPGDSMNTEAFF.

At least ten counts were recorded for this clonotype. Here the CDR3 DNA reads TGTGCCAGCAGCTTAATCCTAAGTGGCGGCAGTGACTCCTACGAGCAGTACTTC. Translation: CASSLILSGGSDSYEQYF. The chain couples TRBV11-2 to TRBJ2-7; D remains ambiguous. Trimming took off 2 bases at V and 0 bases at J, with 20 bases between the two ends. The CDR3 has 18 residues. Germline CDR1 is SGHAT and CDR2 is FQNNGV.

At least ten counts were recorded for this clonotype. CDR3 DNA sequence: TGTGCCAGCAGCTGGGACAGCCTTAATTCACCCCTCCACTTT. Translating it yields CASSWDSLNSPLHF. V is TRBV7-9 and J is TRBJ1-6, with 7 bases that match TRBD1. CDR1 SEHNR and CDR2 FQNEAQ come from the germline V gene (reference sequence). The CDR3 consists of 14 residues. V dropped 4 bases and J dropped 6; count of bases not matched to a gene: 3.

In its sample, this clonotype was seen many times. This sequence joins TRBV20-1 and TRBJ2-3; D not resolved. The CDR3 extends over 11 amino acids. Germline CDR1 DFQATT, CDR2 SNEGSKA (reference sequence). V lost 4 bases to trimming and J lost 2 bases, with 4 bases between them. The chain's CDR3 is CSAINTDTQYF. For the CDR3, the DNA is TGCAGTGCTATAAACACAGATACGCAGTATTTT.

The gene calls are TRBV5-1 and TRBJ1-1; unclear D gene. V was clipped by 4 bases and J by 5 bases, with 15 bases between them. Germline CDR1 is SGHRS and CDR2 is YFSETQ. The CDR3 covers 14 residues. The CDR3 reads CASSPPLGTTEAFF. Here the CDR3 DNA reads TGCGCCAGCAGCCCCCCCCTGGGTACAACTGAAGCTTTCTTT. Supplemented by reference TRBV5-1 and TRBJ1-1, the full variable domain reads KAGVTQTPRYLIKTRGQQVTLSCSPISGHRSVSWYQQTPGQGLQFLFEYFSETQRNKGNFPGRFSGRQFSNSRSEMNVSTLELGDSALYLCASSPPLGTTEAFFGQGTRLTVV.

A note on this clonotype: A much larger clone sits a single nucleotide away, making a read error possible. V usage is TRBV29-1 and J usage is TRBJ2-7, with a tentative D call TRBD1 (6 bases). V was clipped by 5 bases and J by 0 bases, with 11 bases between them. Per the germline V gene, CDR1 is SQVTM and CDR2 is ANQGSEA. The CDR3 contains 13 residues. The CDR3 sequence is CSVSWTASYEQYF. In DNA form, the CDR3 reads TGCAGCGTTTCCTGGACAGCCTCCTACGAGCAGTACTTC.

The CDR3: CASSDGQGIGNEQFF. The CDR3 DNA sequence: TGTGCCAGCAGTGACGGACAGGGAATCGGCAATGAGCAGTTCTTC. This chain joins TRBV6-6 and TRBJ2-1; 8 positions match TRBD1. CDR3 length: 15 amino acids. Looked up from germline, CDR1 is MNHNY and CDR2 is SVGAGI (reference sequence). Trimming cost V 5 bases and J 6 bases; bases outside gene matches: 9.

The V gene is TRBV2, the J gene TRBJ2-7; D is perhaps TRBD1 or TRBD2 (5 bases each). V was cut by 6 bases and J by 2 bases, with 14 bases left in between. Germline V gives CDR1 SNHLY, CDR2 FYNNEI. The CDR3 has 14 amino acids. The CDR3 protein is CASSPGTAPYEQYF. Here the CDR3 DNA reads TGTGCCAGCAGCCCAGGGACGGCCCCCTACGAGCAGTACTTC.

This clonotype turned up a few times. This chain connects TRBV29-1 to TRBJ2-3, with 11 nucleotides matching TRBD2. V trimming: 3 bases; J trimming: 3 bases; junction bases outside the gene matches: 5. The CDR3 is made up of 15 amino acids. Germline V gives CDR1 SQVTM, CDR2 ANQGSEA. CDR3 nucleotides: TGCAGCGTTGATTTAACTAGCGGGGGTACAGATACGCAGTATTTT. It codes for CSVDLTSGGTDTQYF.

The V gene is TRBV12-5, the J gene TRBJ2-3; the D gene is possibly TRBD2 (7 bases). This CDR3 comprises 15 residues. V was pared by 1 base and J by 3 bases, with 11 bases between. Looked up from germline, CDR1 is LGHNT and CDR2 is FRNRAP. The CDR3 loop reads CASGLGGGATDTQYF. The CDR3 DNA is TGTGCTAGTGGTTTGGGGGGGGGGGCGACAGATACGCAGTATTTT.

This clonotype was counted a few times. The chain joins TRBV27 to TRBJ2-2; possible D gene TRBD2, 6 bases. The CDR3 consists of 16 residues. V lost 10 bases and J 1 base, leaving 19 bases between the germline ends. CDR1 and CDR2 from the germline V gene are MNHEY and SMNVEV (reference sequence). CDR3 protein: CATRPDGGGNTGELFF. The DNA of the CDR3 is TGTGCCACCCGCCCGGACGGGGGTGGGAACACCGGGGAGCTGTTTTTT.

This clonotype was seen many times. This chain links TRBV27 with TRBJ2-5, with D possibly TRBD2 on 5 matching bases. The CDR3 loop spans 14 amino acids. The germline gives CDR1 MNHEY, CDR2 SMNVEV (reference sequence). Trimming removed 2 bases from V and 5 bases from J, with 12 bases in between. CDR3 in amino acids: CASSLNRLPETQYF. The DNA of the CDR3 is TGTGCCAGCAGTTTAAATAGACTACCTGAGACCCAGTACTTC.